This T cell receptor (beta chain) emerged from a study of cytomegalovirus exposure and HLA in healthy donors. Study-wide results and limits: A later analysis reportedly found fewer N-insertions in an Asian-associated ancestry cluster than the roughly 670-donor mean. Donor immune exposure was known only as CMV serostatus.

The PCR made use of 60 Vbeta and 13 Jbeta primers. The assay was immunoSEQ multiplex PCR, and TCRdb's table has in-frame clones only and misses some. This sample carries some 180,000 clones, about 82% of them seen once, and the ten largest clones take around 1.5%. At sampling all donors were nominally healthy, likely with unrecorded immune exposures. Remarks on this clone: Its antigen is not identified.

The CDR3 extends over 13 amino acids. Deletions cut 5 bases from V and 1 base from J, with 8 bases between. Germline V CDR1 and CDR2: SGHAT, FQDESV (reference sequence). This receptor was obtained from a man aged 18-30 years in good health and CMV-seronegative. Sample: PBMCs. V is TRBV11-1 and J is TRBJ2-5; a weak D match, TRBD1 (6 bases). The CDR3, as DNA: TGTGCCAGCAGCCGGGACACCCAAGAGACCCAGTACTTC. It specifies CASSRDTQETQYF.